One TCR beta chain is described in this entry. Its antigen is unidentified. The sample belongs to a study of long-term antiretroviral therapy in people with HIV. Study outcomes and limitations: Pre-ART expanded TRB clones stayed dominant throughout, though often decreasing after ART.

Survey level was the resolution at which the v3.0 immunoSEQ assay ran. The data were produced by immunoSEQ multiplex PCR, yet TCRdb's version contains in-frame clones alone and is incomplete. The sample contains some 30,000 clones, about 85% of which appear only once. This CDR3 is built from 12 residues. CDR1 and CDR2 from the germline V gene are MNHNY and SVGAGI (reference sequence). The V and J ends lost 8 bases and 2 bases respectively, with 9 bases between them. Sequences were derived from unsorted PBMCs, sampled 1.1 years after starting antiretroviral therapy. J is TRBJ1-1 and V is TRBV6-6; D gene unclear. This receptor was taken from a young man with HIV. CDR3 region: CASPSRNTEAFF. The CDR3 DNA follows: TGTGCCAGCCCTTCTCGAAACACTGAAGCTTTCTTT.